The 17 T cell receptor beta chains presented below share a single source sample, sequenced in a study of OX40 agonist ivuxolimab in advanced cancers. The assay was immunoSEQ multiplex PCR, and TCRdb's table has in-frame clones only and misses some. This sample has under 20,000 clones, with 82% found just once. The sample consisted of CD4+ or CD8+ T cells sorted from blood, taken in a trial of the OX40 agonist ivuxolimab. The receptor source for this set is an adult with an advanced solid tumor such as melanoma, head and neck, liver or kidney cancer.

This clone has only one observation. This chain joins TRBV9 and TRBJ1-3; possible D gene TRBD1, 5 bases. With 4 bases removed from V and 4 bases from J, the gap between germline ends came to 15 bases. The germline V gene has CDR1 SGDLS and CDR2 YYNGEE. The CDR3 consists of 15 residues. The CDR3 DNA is TGTGCCAGCAGCCCCCAGACAGCCATAGGAAACACCATATATTTT. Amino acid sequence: CASSPQTAIGNTIYF.

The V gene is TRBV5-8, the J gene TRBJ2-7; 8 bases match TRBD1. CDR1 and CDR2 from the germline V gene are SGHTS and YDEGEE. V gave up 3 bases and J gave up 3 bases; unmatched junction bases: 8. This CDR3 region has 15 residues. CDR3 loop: CASSSTDRVGYEQYF. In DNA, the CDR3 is TGTGCCAGCAGCTCTACGGACAGGGTTGGCTACGAGCAGTACTTC.

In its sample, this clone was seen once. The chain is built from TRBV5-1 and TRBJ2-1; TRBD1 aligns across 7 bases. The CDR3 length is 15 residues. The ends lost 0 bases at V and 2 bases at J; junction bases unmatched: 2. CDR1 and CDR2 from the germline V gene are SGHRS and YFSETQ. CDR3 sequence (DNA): TGCGCCAGCAGCTTGGAGGGGGCCCCCTACAATGAGCAGTTCTTC. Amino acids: CASSLEGAPYNEQFF.

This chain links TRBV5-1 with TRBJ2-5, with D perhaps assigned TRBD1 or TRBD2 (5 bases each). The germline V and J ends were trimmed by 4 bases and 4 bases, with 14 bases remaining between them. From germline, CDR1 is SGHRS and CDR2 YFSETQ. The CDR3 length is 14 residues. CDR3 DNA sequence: TGCGCCAGCAGCCTCAGGGAGCCCAGAGAGACCCAGTACTTC. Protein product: CASSLREPRETQYF.

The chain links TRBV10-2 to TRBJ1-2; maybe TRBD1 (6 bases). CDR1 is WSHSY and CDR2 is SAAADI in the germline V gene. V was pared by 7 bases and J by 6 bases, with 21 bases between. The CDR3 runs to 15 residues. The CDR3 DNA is TGCGCCAGCAATAACAGGGTTCCCCTACTGGATGGCTACACCTTC. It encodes CASNNRVPLLDGYTF.

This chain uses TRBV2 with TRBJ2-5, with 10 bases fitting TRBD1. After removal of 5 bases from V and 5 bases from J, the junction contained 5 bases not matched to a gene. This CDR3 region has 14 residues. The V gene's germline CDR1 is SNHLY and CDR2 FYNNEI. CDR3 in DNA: TGTGCCAGCAGTCGACAGGGGGCGAAGGAGACCCAGTACTTC. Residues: CASSRQGAKETQYF.

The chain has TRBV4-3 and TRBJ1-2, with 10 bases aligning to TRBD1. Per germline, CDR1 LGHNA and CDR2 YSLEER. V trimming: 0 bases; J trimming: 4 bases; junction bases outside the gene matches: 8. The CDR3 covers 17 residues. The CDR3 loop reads CASSQDYGTGVLYGYTF. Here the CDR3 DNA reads TGCGCCAGCAGCCAAGATTATGGGACAGGGGTTCTCTATGGCTACACCTTC.

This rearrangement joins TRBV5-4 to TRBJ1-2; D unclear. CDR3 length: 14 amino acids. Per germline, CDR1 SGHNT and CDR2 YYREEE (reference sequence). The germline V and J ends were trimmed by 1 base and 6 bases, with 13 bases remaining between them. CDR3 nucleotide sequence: TGTGCCAGCAGCTTGAGAGGGCCTATGGATGGCTACACCTTC. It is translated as CASSLRGPMDGYTF.

The CDR3, as DNA: TGCAGCGTTGTTCAACAACTGAACACTGAAGCTTTCTTT. It specifies CSVVQQLNTEAFF. The V and J genes are TRBV29-1 and TRBJ1-1; no clear D. Trimming removed 4 bases at V and 0 bases at J, with 9 bases between. The CDR3 contains 13 residues. The germline V gene encodes CDR1 SQVTM and CDR2 ANQGSEA.

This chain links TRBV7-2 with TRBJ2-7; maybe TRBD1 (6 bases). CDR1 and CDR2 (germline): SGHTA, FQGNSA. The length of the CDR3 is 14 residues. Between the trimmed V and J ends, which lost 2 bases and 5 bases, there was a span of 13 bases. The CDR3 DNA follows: TGTGCCAGCAGCTTATTAGTGGGGGCCCACGAGCAGTACTTC. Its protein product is CASSLLVGAHEQYF.

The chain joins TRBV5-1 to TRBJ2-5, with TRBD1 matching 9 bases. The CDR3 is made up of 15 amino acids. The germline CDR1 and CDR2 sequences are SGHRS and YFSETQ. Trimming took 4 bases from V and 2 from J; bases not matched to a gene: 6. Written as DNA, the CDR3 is TGCGCCAGCAGCCGGACCGGGACAGGGCAAGAGACCCAGTACTTC. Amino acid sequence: CASSRTGTGQETQYF.

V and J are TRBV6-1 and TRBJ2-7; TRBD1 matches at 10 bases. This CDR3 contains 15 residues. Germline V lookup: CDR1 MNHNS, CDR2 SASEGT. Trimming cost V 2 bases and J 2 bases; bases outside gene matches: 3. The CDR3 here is CASSESGQGAYEQYF. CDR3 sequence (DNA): TGTGCCAGCAGTGAATCTGGACAGGGGGCCTACGAGCAGTACTTC.

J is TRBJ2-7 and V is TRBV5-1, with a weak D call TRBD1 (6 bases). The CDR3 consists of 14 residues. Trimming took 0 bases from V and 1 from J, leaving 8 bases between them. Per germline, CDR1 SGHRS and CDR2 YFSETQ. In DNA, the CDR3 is TGCGCCAGCAGCTTGGGGACAGTTTCCTACGAGCAGTACTTC. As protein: CASSLGTVSYEQYF.

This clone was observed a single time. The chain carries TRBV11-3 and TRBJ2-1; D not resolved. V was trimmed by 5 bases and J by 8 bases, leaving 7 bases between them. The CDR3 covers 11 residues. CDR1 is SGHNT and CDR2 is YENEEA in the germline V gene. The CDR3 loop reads CASSVRDEQFF. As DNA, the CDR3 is TGTGCCAGCAGCGTAAGGGATGAGCAGTTCTTC.

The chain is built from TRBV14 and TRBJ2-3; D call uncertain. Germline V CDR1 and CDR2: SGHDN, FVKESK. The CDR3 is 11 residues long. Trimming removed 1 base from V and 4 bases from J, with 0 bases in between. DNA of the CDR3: TGTGCCAGCAGCCAAGCAGATACGCAGTATTTT. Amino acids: CASSQADTQYF.

Here the CDR3 DNA reads TGTGCCAGCAAAAGTATTTTTAACCTTAACAGAGACAATGAGCAGTTCTTC. As protein: CASKSIFNLNRDNEQFF. V and J are TRBV27 and TRBJ2-1, with D hard to call. Germline CDR1 and CDR2: MNHEY and SMNVEV (reference sequence). V lost 7 bases, J lost 5 bases, and 24 bases lay in between. The CDR3 consists of 17 residues.

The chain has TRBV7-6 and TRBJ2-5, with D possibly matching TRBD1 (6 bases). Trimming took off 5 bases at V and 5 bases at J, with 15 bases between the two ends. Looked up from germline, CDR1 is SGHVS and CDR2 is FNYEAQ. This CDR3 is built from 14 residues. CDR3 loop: CASSPGTGKETQYF. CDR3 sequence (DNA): TGTGCCAGCAGCCCCGGTACAGGGAAGGAGACCCAGTACTTC. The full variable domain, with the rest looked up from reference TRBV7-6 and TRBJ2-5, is GAGVSQSPRYKVTKRGQDVALRCDPISGHVSLYWYRQALGQGPEFLTYFNYEAQQDKSGLPNDRFSAERPEGSISTLTIQRTEQRDSAMYRCASSPGTGKETQYFGPGTRLLVL.